The T cell receptor beta chain described here comes from a study of Ad26.COV2.S vaccination and SARS-CoV-2 variants. For the study at large: Vaccine-arm donor from the placebo-controlled COV1001 Ad26.COV2.S trial. Regarding the study as a whole: Post-vaccination spike-specific CD8+ and CD4+ T cell responses reportedly had substantial breadth.

The CDR3 spans 16 residues. Per germline, CDR1 SGHNT and CDR2 YENEEA. V trimming: 5 bases; J trimming: 3 bases; junction bases outside the gene matches: 8. The treatment here: about 20 received Ad26.COV2.S at low or high dose, single or two shots; about 5 received placebo; per-sample allocation not given. Sampling occurred on day 63 after the first vaccine or placebo injection. This table comes from immunoSEQ multiplex PCR, and its TCRdb copy is limited to in-frame clones, with some not included. The sample gives around 310,000 clones, about nine tenths of which show up once; 5% to 6.5% is in the top ten. Remarks on this clone: The antigen is not known.

The origin of this receptor is a person between 18 and 60 years old who received the Ad26.COV2.S COVID-19 vaccine or a placebo. This chain links TRBV11-3 with TRBJ2-3, with TRBD2 matching over 10 bases. The starting material was peripheral blood, obtained in a trial of Ad26.COV2.S vaccine versus placebo. The CDR3 DNA reads as TGTGCCAGCAGCCCTTTAGCGGGAGGTTGGACAGATACGCAGTATTTT. This gives the protein CASSPLAGGWTDTQYF.